This entry concerns a single T cell receptor (beta chain). Authors' methods: Amplified reference gene primers provided the basis for estimating nucleated cell counts. Sequenced by immunoSEQ multiplex PCR; TCRdb stores in-frame clones only, minus some. That table gives V, J and clone size, and the DNA gave D and trimming. The sample lists approximately 500,000 clones, roughly 91% occurring once. This record comes from a study of blood T cell repertoires in COVID-19. Turning to the study itself: There were acute and convalescent COVID-19 samples, and they came from the United States, Italy and Spain. The analysed material was cDNA or gDNA that came from T cells, B-cell-depleted T cells, or PBMCs.

CDR3 length: 14 amino acids. V gave up 5 bases and J gave up 6 bases; unmatched junction bases: 9. The V gene's germline CDR1 is SGHTA and CDR2 FQGNSA. The sequence came from a woman aged 45 to 65 with COVID-19, enrolled during active disease. Sequencing was performed on peripheral blood. V gene TRBV7-2 combines with J gene TRBJ1-1; 7 bases line up with TRBD1. The CDR3 region is CASSVPGGRAEAFF. CDR3 nucleotide sequence: TGTGCCAGCAGCGTGCCAGGGGGAAGGGCTGAAGCTTTCTTT.